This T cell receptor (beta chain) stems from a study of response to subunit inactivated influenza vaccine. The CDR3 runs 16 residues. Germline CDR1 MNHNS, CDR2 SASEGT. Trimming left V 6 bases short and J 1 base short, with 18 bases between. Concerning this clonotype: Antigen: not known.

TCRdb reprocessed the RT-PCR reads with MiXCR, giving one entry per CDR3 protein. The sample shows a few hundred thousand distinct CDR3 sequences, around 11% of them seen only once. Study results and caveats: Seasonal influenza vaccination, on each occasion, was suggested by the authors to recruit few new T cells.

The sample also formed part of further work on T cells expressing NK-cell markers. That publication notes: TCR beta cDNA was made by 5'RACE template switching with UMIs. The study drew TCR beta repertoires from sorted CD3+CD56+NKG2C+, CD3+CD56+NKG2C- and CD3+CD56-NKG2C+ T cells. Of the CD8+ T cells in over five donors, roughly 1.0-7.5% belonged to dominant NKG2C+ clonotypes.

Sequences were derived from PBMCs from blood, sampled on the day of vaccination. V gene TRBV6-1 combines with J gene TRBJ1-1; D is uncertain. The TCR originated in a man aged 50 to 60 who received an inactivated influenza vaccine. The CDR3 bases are TGTGCCAGCAGGGAAATGGCAGGCCGGGGGAACACTGAAGCTTTCTTT. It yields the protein CASREMAGRGNTEAFF.